These 16 T cell receptor beta chains were all obtained from the same sample, sequenced in a study of blood T cell repertoires in COVID-19. Libraries were prepared by immunoSEQ multiplex PCR; TCRdb keeps only in-frame clonotypes and omits some of them. There are roughly 57,000 clones in the sample; approximately 88% occur only once, and around 20% lies in the top ten. Sequenced sample: peripheral blood. The receptors come from a human donor in a cohort sampled during active COVID-19.

This clone has only a few counts. The J gene is TRBJ1-3, the V gene TRBV19; D is ambiguous. The CDR3 has 15 residues. The ends were cut back, 5 bases at V and 0 bases at J, with 11 bases in the middle. The germline CDR1 and CDR2 sequences are LNHDA and SQIVND (reference sequence). The CDR3 DNA sequence: TGTGCCAGTAGTCCGCGGCCTAACTCTGGAAACACCATATATTTT. It translates to CASSPRPNSGNTIYF.

The chain employs TRBV18 and TRBJ1-1; D gene ambiguous. There are 13 residues in the CDR3. CDR1 is KGHSH and CDR2 is LQKENI in the germline V gene. Trimming cost V 5 bases and J 1 base, with 8 bases left between them. DNA for the CDR3: TGTGCCAGCTCAGCTGACACGAACACTGAAGCTTTCTTT. The encoded protein is CASSADTNTEAFF.

The CDR3 is CAWSAGGETQYF. The CDR3 DNA reads TGTGCCTGGAGTGCCGGGGGAGAGACCCAGTACTTC. The rearrangement links TRBV30 to TRBJ2-5; D is perhaps TRBD2 (6 bases). This CDR3 has 12 residues. V gave up 1 base and J gave up 4 bases, with 7 bases separating them. Germline V gene sequence: CDR1 GTSNPN, CDR2 SVGIG (reference sequence). Supplemented by reference TRBV30 and TRBJ2-5, the full variable domain reads SQTIHQWPATLVQPVGSPLSLECTVEGTSNPNLYWYRQAAGRGLQLLFYSVGIGQISSEVPQNLSASRPQDRQFILSSKKLLLSDSGFYLCAWSAGGETQYFGPGTRLLVL.

The chain couples TRBV25-1 to TRBJ1-6; 8 nucleotides align to TRBD1. This CDR3 comprises 13 residues. J lost 9 bases, V lost 6 bases, and 4 bases had no gene match. Germline values: CDR1 MGHDK, CDR2 SYGVNS. CDR3 protein: CASSWDRSSPLHF. The CDR3 DNA reads as TGTGCCAGCAGCTGGGACAGGTCTTCACCCCTCCACTTT.

The chain couples TRBV18 to TRBJ2-3; D may be TRBD1 (5 bases). Germline lookup yields CDR1 KGHSH and CDR2 LQKENI. The CDR3 is 16 residues long. Between the trimmed V and J ends, which lost 3 bases and 0 bases, there was a span of 13 bases. In nucleotides, the CDR3 is TGTGCCAGCTCACCGCGGAAGCAGGGAAGCACAGATACGCAGTATTTT. Translated: CASSPRKQGSTDTQYF.

This chain links TRBV5-1 with TRBJ1-2; maybe TRBD1 (6 bases). V lost 2 bases, J lost 7 bases, and 18 bases lay in between. The CDR3 sequence is 15 residues long. Germline V lookup: CDR1 SGHRS, CDR2 YFSETQ. DNA for the CDR3: TGCGCCAGCAGCTTCCTTCTTGGGGGCGAAGTTGGCTACACCTTC. Residues: CASSFLLGGEVGYTF.

In its sample, this clone was seen once. The genes are TRBV7-9 and TRBJ2-3; tentatively, D is TRBD1 (5 bases). The V gene lost 3 bases and the J gene lost 3 bases, with 16 bases spanning the gap. Germline loops: CDR1 SEHNR, CDR2 FQNEAQ (reference sequence). The CDR3 totals 16 residues. CDR3 in amino acids: CASSFRVSGRTDTQYF. The CDR3 coding sequence is TGTGCCAGCAGCTTCAGGGTATCCGGTAGGACAGATACGCAGTATTTT.

CDR3 in DNA: TGTGCCAGCAGTCCGGGCGGGTCTTACAATGAGCAGTTCTTC. Residues: CASSPGGSYNEQFF. This chain joins TRBV6-2 or TRBV6-3 and TRBJ2-1, with a tentative D call TRBD2 (5 bases). V lost 5 bases and J lost 4, with 12 bases in between. CDR3 length: 14 residues. The germline V gene has CDR1 MNHEY and CDR2 SVGEGT.

A word on this clone: A read error may account for a junction end that differs from germline. V usage is TRBV6-2 or TRBV6-3 and J usage is TRBJ2-2, with D possibly matching TRBD1 (5 bases). This CDR3 region has 16 residues. In germline, CDR1 is MNHEY, CDR2 SVGEGT. The CDR3 DNA sequence: TGTGCCAGCAGTAACTCGCAGGGCGCGGACACCGGGGAGCTGTTTTTT. Its protein is CASSNSQGADTGELFF.

V and J are TRBV27 and TRBJ2-3; TRBD1 matches at 8 bases. This CDR3 is built from 15 residues. CDR1 and CDR2 (germline): MNHEY, SMNVEV (reference sequence). The ends lost 7 bases at V and 1 base at J; junction bases unmatched: 7. As DNA, the CDR3 is TGTGCCAGCAAGACAGGGGACTGGCGCACAGATACGCAGTATTTT. It yields the protein CASKTGDWRTDTQYF.

This clone was observed once. The rearrangement uses TRBV19 and TRBJ1-5; the D gene is possibly TRBD1 (5 bases). Trimming cost V 5 bases and J 3 bases, with 17 bases left between them. The CDR3 is made up of 16 amino acids. The germline V gene has CDR1 LNHDA and CDR2 SQIVND (reference sequence). CDR3 protein: CASSWGGVVNNQPQHF. CDR3 in DNA: TGTGCCAGTAGTTGGGGAGGGGTTGTCAACAATCAGCCCCAGCATTTT.

The chain carries TRBV27 and TRBJ1-2, with TRBD1 matching 7 bases. With V trimmed by 8 bases and J by 5 bases, 17 bases remained unmatched. The germline gives CDR1 MNHEY, CDR2 SMNVEV (reference sequence). The CDR3 is 16 residues long. This chain's CDR3 is CASGMRQGIRGYGYTF. CDR3 sequence (DNA): TGTGCCAGCGGAATGAGACAGGGCATTAGGGGGTATGGCTACACCTTC.

Only a few counts were recorded for this clone. The rearrangement uses TRBV3-1 (or the pseudogene TRBV3-2) and TRBJ2-3, with unresolved D. The CDR3 spans 14 residues. Germline V gene sequence: CDR1 LGHDT, CDR2 YNNKEL (reference sequence). With 0 bases removed from V and 8 bases from J, the gap between germline ends came to 12 bases. CDR3 nucleotide sequence: TGTGCCAGCAGCCAAGATACCTCCTTCGGTACGCAGTATTTT. The encoded protein is CASSQDTSFGTQYF.

The rearrangement links TRBV12-5 to TRBJ1-3; no clear D gene. Germline loops: CDR1 LGHNT, CDR2 FRNRAP. CDR3 length: 14 amino acids. V lost 1 base to trimming and J lost 2 bases, with 6 bases between them. CDR3 sequence: CASGLGLAGNTIYF. CDR3 in DNA: TGTGCTAGTGGTTTGGGGCTCGCTGGAAACACCATATATTTT.

The genes are TRBV4-1 and TRBJ1-5; tentatively, D is TRBD1 (5 bases). Trimming stripped 0 bases from V and 6 bases from J, with 9 bases between. CDR3 length: 14 amino acids. Germline values: CDR1 MGHRA, CDR2 YSYEKL. The CDR3 reads CASSQDRGAQPQHF. CDR3 sequence (DNA): TGCGCCAGCAGCCAAGATCGCGGGGCTCAGCCCCAGCATTTT.

The chain is built from TRBV30 and TRBJ1-2; D unresolved. Germline V gene sequence: CDR1 GTSNPN, CDR2 SVGIG (reference sequence). Trimming removed 5 bases at V and 3 bases at J, with 13 bases between. CDR3 size: 13 residues. This chain's CDR3 is CAWGSEDHYGYTF. CDR3 nucleotide sequence: TGTGCCTGGGGCTCCGAGGATCACTATGGCTACACCTTC.